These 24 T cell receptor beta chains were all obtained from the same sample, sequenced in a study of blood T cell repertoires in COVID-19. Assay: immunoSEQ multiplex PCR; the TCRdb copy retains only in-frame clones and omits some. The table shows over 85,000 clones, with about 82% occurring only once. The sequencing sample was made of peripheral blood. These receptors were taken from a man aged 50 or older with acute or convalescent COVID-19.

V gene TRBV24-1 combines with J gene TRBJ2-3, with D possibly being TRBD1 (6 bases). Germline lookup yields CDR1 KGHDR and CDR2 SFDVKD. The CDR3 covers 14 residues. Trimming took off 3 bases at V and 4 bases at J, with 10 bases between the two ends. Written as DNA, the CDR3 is TGTGCCACCAGTGATGCGAGGACAGCAGATACGCAGTATTTT. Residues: CATSDARTADTQYF.

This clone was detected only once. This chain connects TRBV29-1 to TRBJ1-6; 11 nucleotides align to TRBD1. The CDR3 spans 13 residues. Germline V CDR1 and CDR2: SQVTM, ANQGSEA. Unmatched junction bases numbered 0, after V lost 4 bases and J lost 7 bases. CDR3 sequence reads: CSVGDRGNSPLHF. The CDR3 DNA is TGCAGCGTTGGGGACAGGGGGAATTCACCCCTCCACTTT.

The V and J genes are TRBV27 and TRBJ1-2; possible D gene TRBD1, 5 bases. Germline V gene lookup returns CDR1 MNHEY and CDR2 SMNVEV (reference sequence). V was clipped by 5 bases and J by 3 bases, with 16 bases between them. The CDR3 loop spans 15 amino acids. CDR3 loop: CASSPLGRADYGYTF. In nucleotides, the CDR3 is TGTGCCAGCAGTCCCCTCGGCAGGGCGGACTATGGCTACACCTTC.

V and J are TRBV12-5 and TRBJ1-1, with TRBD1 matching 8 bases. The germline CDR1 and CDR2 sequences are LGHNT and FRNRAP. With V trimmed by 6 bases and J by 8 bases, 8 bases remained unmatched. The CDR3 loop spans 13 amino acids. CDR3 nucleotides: TGTGCTAGTGGGATGGACAGGGTAAGGGAAGCTTTCTTT. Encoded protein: CASGMDRVREAFF.

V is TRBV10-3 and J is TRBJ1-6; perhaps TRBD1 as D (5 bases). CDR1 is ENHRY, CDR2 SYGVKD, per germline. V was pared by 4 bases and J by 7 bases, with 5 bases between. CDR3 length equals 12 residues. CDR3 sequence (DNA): TGTGCCATCAGTGGGGGCAATTCACCCCTCCACTTT. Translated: CAISGGNSPLHF.

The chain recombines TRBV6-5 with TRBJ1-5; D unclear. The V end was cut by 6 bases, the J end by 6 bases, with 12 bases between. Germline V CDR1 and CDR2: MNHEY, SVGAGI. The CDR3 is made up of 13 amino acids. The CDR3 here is CASSPEVGQPQHF. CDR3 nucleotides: TGTGCCAGCAGCCCCGAAGTCGGTCAGCCCCAGCATTTT.

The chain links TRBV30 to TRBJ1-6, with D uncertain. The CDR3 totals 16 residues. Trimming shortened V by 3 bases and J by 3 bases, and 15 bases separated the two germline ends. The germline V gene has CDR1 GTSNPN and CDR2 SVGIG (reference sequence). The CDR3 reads CAWRDFRLVYNSPLHF. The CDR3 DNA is TGTGCCTGGAGAGACTTCCGTCTGGTCTATAATTCACCCCTCCACTTT.

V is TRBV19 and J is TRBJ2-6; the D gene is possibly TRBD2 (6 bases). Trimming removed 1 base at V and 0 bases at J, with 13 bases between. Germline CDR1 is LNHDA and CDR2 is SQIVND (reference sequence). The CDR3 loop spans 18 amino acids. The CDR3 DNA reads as TGTGCCAGTAGTATAGGTGGGGGGATCATCTCTGGGGCCAACGTCCTGACTTTC. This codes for CASSIGGGIISGANVLTF.

CDR3 protein: CASSVGGKPGDSPLHF. CDR3 bases: TGTGCCAGCAGCGTAGGAGGGAAACCGGGGGATTCACCCCTCCACTTT. The chain recombines TRBV9 with TRBJ1-6; maybe TRBD1 (5 bases). The CDR3 totals 16 residues. Looked up from germline, CDR1 is SGDLS and CDR2 is YYNGEE. Trimming shortened V by 0 bases and J by 8 bases, and 15 bases separated the two germline ends.

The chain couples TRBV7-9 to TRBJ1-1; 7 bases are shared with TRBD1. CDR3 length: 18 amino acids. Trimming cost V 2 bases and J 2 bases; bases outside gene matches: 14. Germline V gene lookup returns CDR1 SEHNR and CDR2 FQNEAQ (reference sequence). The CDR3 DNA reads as TGTGCCAGCAGCTTATCCCAGGGGGACGGCGTTTTTAACACTGAAGCTTTCTTT. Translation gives CASSLSQGDGVFNTEAFF.

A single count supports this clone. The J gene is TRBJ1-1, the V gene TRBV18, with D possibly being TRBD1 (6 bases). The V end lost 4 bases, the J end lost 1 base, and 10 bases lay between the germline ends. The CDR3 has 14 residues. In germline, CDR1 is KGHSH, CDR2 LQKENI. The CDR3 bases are TGTGCCAGCTCACTAGAACAGGGGAACACTGAAGCTTTCTTT. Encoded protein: CASSLEQGNTEAFF.

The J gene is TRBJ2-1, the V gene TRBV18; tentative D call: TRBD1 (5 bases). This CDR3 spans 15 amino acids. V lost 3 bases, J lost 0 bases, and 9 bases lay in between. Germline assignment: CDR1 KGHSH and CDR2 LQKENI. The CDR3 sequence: CASSPRQISYNEQFF. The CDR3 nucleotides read TGTGCCAGCTCACCCCGACAGATCTCCTACAATGAGCAGTTCTTC.

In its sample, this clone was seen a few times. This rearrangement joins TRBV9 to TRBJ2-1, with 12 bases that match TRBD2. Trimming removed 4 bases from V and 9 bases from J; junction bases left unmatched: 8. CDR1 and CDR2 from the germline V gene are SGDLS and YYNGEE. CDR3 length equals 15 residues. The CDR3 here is CASSPRLAGAGEQFF. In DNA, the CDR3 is TGTGCCAGCAGCCCTCGACTAGCGGGAGCGGGTGAGCAGTTCTTC.

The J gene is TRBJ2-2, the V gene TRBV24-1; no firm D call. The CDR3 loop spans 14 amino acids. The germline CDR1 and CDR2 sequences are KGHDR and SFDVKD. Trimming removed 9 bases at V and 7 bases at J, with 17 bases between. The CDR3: CATPPRSENGELFF. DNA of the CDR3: TGTGCCACCCCCCCGAGGAGTGAAAACGGGGAGCTGTTTTTT.

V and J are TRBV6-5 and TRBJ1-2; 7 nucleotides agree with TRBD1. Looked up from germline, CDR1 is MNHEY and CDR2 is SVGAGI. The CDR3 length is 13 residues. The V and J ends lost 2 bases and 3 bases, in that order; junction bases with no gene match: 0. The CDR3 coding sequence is TGTGCCAGCAGTTACGGGACAGACTATGGCTACACCTTC. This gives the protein CASSYGTDYGYTF.

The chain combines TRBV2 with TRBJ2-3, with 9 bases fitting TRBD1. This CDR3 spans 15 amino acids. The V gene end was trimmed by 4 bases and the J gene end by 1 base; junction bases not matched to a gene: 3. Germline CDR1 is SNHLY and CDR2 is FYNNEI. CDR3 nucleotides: TGTGCCAGCAGTGCCCGGACAGGGGGCACAGATACGCAGTATTTT. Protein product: CASSARTGGTDTQYF.

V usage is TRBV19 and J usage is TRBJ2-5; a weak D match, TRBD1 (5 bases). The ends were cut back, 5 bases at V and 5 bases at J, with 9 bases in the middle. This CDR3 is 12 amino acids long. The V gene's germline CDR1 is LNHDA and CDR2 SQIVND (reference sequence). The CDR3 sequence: CASSPRGETQYF. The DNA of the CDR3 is TGTGCCAGTAGTCCTAGGGGCGAGACCCAGTACTTC.

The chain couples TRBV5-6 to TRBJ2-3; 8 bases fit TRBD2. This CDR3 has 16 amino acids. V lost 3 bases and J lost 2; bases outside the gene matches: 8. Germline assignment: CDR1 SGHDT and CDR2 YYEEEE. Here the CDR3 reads CASSWISGAFTDTQYF. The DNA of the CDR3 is TGTGCCAGCAGCTGGATTAGCGGGGCCTTCACAGATACGCAGTATTTT.

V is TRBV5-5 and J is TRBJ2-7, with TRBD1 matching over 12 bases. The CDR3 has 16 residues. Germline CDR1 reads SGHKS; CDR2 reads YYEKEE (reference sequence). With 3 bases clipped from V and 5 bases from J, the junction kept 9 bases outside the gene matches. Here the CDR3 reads CASSSGGTGGFNEQYF. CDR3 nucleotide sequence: TGTGCCAGCAGCTCAGGCGGGACAGGGGGCTTCAACGAGCAGTACTTC.

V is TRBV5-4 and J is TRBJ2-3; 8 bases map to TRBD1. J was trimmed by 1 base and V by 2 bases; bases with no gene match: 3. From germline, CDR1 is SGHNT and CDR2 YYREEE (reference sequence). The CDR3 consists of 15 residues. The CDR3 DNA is TGTGCCAGCAGCTTCTTGACAGGGGGCACAGATACGCAGTATTTT. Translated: CASSFLTGGTDTQYF.

The CDR3 loop reads CASSPQQGINEQYF. The CDR3 bases are TGTGCCAGCAGCCCTCAACAGGGGATAAACGAGCAGTACTTC. The V gene is TRBV28, the J gene TRBJ2-7; 7 bases fit TRBD1. Trimming took 6 bases from V and 5 from J; bases not matched to a gene: 10. CDR3 length: 14 amino acids. Per the germline V gene, CDR1 is MDHEN and CDR2 is SYDVKM.

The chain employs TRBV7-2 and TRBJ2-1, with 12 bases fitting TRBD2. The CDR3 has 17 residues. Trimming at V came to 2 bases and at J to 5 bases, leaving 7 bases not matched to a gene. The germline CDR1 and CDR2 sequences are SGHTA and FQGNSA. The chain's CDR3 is CASSLFPSGGANNEQFF. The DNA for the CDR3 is TGTGCCAGCAGCTTATTTCCTAGCGGGGGGGCTAACAATGAGCAGTTCTTC.

CDR3 bases: TGCGCCAGCAGCTTGTCCGGAGGGCTTAACACTGAAGCTTTCTTT. This encodes CASSLSGGLNTEAFF. V is TRBV5-1 and J is TRBJ1-1, with D unclear. Germline V gives CDR1 SGHRS, CDR2 YFSETQ. The CDR3 sequence is 15 residues long. The V end lost 1 base, the J end lost 2 bases, and 12 bases lay between the germline ends. Combining the CDR3 with reference TRBV5-1 and TRBJ1-1 gives the whole variable domain KAGVTQTPRYLIKTRGQQVTLSCSPISGHRSVSWYQQTPGQGLQFLFEYFSETQRNKGNFPGRFSGRQFSNSRSEMNVSTLELGDSALYLCASSLSGGLNTEAFFGQGTRLTVV.

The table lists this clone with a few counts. CDR3 sequence reads: CASGLVRSGGDHYEQYF. CDR3 nucleotide sequence: TGTGCTAGTGGTTTGGTACGGTCAGGGGGCGATCACTACGAGCAGTACTTC. This chain joins TRBV12-5 and TRBJ2-7; 8 bases are a match to TRBD1. The CDR3 sequence is 17 residues long. Germline V gene sequence: CDR1 LGHNT, CDR2 FRNRAP. The ends lost 0 bases at V and 3 bases at J; junction bases unmatched: 10.